These 10 T cell receptor beta chains were all obtained from the same sample, sequenced in a study of CD8 T cells in Susac syndrome. RNA was extracted with the RNeasy kit, and a quantity of roughly 0.5 to 1 ug was reverse transcribed using random hexamers. TCRdb reanalysed the immunoSEQ multiplex PCR reads using MiXCR and keeps one entry per CDR3 protein. The sample lists some 400,000 distinct CDR3 sequences; approximately 85% were seen once. The sample taken for sequencing was CD8+ T cells from PBMCs. All receptors derive from a human donor with multiple sclerosis.

The sample holds a few counts of this clonotype. The rearrangement joins TRBV4-1 to TRBJ2-7, with 8 positions matching TRBD2. V was pared by 1 base and J by 5 bases, with 4 bases of the junction left unmatched. CDR3 length: 14 amino acids. CDR1 and CDR2 (germline): MGHRA, YSYEKL. The chain's CDR3 is CASSQGLAGNEQYF. The CDR3 DNA is TGCGCCAGCAGCCAAGGCCTAGCGGGTAACGAGCAGTACTTC.

The V and J genes are TRBV18 and TRBJ2-1, with TRBD1 as a possible D gene (6 bases). This CDR3 spans 16 amino acids. The germline CDR1 and CDR2 sequences are KGHSH and LQKENI. V was pared by 2 bases and J by 0 bases, with 11 bases between. Written as DNA, the CDR3 is TGTGCCAGCTCACCATACACGGACAGCTCCTACAATGAGCAGTTCTTC. Translating it yields CASSPYTDSSYNEQFF.

This clonotype was detected a few times. The V gene is TRBV10-3, the J gene TRBJ2-5; 7 bases fit TRBD2. V gave up 8 bases and J gave up 4 bases; unmatched junction bases: 7. This CDR3 is 13 amino acids long. Germline V lookup: CDR1 ENHRY, CDR2 SYGVKD. The CDR3 DNA sequence: TGTGCCATCTGGGGAGGGGTGCCAGAGACCCAGTACTTC. Translation: CAIWGGVPETQYF.

The CDR3 sequence: CASSLSKYYGYTF. The CDR3 DNA reads TGTGCCAGCAGCTTGTCGAAGTACTATGGCTACACCTTC. The rearrangement links TRBV5-6 to TRBJ1-2, with D unresolved. Deletions cut 1 base from V and 3 bases from J, with 7 bases between. The CDR3 covers 13 residues. Germline CDR1 is SGHDT and CDR2 is YYEEEE. Drawing the rest from reference TRBV5-6 and TRBJ1-2, the complete variable domain is DAGVTQSPTHLIKTRGQQVTLRCSPKSGHDTVSWYQQALGQGPQFIFQYYEEEERQRGNFPDRFSGHQFPNYSSELNVNALLLGDSALYLCASSLSKYYGYTFGSGTRLTVV.

The rearrangement joins TRBV5-4 to TRBJ2-2, with TRBD1 matching 7 bases. The V segment lost 2 bases and the J segment 6 bases; nucleotides outside the gene matches: 4. Germline CDR1 reads SGHNT; CDR2 reads YYREEE (reference sequence). The CDR3 contains 14 residues. CDR3 sequence (DNA): TGTGCCAGCAGCTTAGGACAGGAAGCCGGGGAGCTGTTTTTT. Translation: CASSLGQEAGELFF.

V usage is TRBV27 and J usage is TRBJ1-1, with D maybe TRBD1 (5 bases). This CDR3 comprises 13 residues. V lost 2 bases to trimming and J lost 7 bases, with 11 bases between them. The germline gives CDR1 MNHEY, CDR2 SMNVEV (reference sequence). The CDR3: CASSLDRLGEAFF. As DNA, the CDR3 is TGTGCCAGCAGTTTAGACAGATTAGGTGAAGCTTTCTTT.

The chain is built from TRBV27 and TRBJ1-2; no clear D gene. In germline, CDR1 is MNHEY, CDR2 SMNVEV (reference sequence). The CDR3 extends over 15 amino acids. Trimming took off 4 bases at V and 1 base at J, with 13 bases between the two ends. The CDR3 nucleotides read TGTGCCAGCAGTTCCTCGGTGGCTAATAACTATGGCTACACCTTC. As protein: CASSSSVANNYGYTF.

The rearrangement links TRBV3-1 to TRBJ2-1; possibly TRBD1 for D (6 bases). The CDR3 spans 14 residues. Germline V gene data show CDR1 as LGHDT and CDR2 as YNNKEL (reference sequence). The V gene lost 4 bases and the J gene lost 12 bases, with 19 bases spanning the gap. Written as DNA, the CDR3 is TGTGCCAGCAGCCTAGAACGGGATCCCAGGGGGCAGTTCTTC. It encodes CASSLERDPRGQFF.

This clonotype was observed once. The chain uses TRBV4-1 and TRBJ1-6; D is unclear. The V end was cut by 6 bases, the J end by 5 bases, with 11 bases between. In germline, CDR1 is MGHRA, CDR2 YSYEKL. This CDR3 comprises 14 residues. Here the CDR3 DNA reads TGCGCCAGCAGTGCAGGTGTGAATAATTCACCCCTCCACTTT. It translates to CASSAGVNNSPLHF.

CDR3 amino acids: CASRARGQGYTEAFF. CDR3 sequence (DNA): TGTGCCAGCAGGGCAAGGGGACAGGGATACACTGAAGCTTTCTTT. The J gene is TRBJ1-1, the V gene TRBV6-1; 9 bases are shared with TRBD1. V lost 6 bases and J lost 3; bases outside the gene matches: 8. Germline CDR1 and CDR2: MNHNS and SASEGT. This CDR3 is built from 15 residues.